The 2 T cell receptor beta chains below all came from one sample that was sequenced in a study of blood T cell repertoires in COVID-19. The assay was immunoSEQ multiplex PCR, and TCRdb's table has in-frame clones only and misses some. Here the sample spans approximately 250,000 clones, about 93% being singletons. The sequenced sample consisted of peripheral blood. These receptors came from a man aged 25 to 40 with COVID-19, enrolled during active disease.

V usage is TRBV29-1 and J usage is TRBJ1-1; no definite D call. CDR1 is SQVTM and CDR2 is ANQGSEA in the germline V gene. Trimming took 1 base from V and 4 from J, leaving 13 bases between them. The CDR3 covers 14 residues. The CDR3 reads CSVEAVDRGTEAFF. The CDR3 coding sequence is TGCAGCGTTGAAGCGGTCGATCGGGGCACTGAAGCTTTCTTT.

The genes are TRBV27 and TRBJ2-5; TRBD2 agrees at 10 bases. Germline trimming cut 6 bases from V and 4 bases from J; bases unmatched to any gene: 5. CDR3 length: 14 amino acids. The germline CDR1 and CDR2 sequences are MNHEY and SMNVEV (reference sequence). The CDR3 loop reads CASRASGGGETQYF. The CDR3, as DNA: TGTGCCAGCAGAGCTAGCGGGGGCGGAGAGACCCAGTACTTC.